This TCR beta chain was sequenced in a study of technical replicates of blood from several donors. This clone has a single count. The junction and the germline gene differ at one end; a read error may be behind it. The assay was immunoSEQ multiplex PCR, and TCRdb's table has in-frame clones only and misses some. The sample shows about 66,000 clones, around 89% of them seen only once. The CDR3 sequence is 14 residues long. Germline values: CDR1 SQVTM, CDR2 ANQGSEA. The gene calls are TRBV29-1 and TRBJ2-1; TRBD2 aligns across 13 bases. The TCR comes from a human donor in good health. Some clones in this sample may be carry-over from other donors' samples. Source material: PBMCs. CDR3 in DNA: TGCAGCGTAGAAGGGACTAGCGGGATAAATGAGCAGTTCTTC. Translating it yields CSVEGTSGINEQFF.